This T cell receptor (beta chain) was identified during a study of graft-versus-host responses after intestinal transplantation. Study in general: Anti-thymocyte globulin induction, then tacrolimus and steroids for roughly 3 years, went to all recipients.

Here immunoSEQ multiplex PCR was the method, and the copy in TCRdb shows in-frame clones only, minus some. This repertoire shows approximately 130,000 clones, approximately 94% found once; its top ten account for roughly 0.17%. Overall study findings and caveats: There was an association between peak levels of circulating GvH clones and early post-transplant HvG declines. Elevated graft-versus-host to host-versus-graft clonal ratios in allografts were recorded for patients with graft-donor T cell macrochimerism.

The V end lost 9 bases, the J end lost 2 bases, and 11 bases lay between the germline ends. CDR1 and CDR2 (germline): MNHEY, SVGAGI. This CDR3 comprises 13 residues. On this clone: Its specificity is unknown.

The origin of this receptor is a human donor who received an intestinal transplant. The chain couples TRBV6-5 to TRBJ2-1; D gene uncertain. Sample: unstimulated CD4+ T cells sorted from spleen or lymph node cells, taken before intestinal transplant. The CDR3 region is CASRAVPYNEQFF. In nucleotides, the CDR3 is TGTGCCAGTAGAGCAGTCCCCTACAATGAGCAGTTCTTC.